This is a list of T cell receptor beta chains from one sample in a study of response to subunit inactivated influenza vaccine. TCRdb reprocessed the RT-PCR reads with MiXCR, giving one entry per CDR3 protein. Here the sample spans hundreds of thousands of distinct CDR3 sequences, 12% to 15% being singletons. The sequencing used PBMCs from blood, collected approximately 15 days before vaccination. Every receptor here comes from a man aged 45-60 years who received an inactivated influenza vaccine. Each CDR3 is given with its conserved first and last residue. The D gene is left open where the match is weak. Not every row has a clone size; where given, it reads once, few, many or a size class.

clone size: .; J gene: TRBJ2-7; D gene: .; V gene: TRBV28; CDR3 DNA: TGTGCCAGCAGTTTCCCTGGGGCAGGGCGCGAGCAGTACTTC; CDR3 protein: CASSFPGAGREQYF
clone size: .; J gene: TRBJ2-3; D gene: TRBD2; V gene: TRBV10-3; CDR3 DNA: TGTGCCATCAGTAAAAATAGCGGGATTAAGACAGATACGCAGTATTTT; CDR3 protein: CAISKNSGIKTDTQYF
clone size: few; J gene: TRBJ2-7; D gene: .; V gene: TRBV5-6; CDR3 DNA: TGTGCCAGCAGCTCTGTGGCGGGCGGATACGAGCAGTACTTC; CDR3 protein: CASSSVAGGYEQYF
clone size: .; J gene: TRBJ2-4; D gene: TRBD1; V gene: TRBV3-1; CDR3 DNA: TGTGCCAGCAGCCCGCCGGGACAGGGGGGCATTCAGTACTTC; CDR3 protein: CASSPPGQGGIQYF
clone size: .; J gene: TRBJ2-7; D gene: .; V gene: TRBV27; CDR3 DNA: TGTGCCAGCAGTTTATTGGGCTCCGACTCCTACGAGCAGTACTTC; CDR3 protein: CASSLLGSDSYEQYF
clone size: .; J gene: TRBJ2-1; D gene: TRBD2; V gene: TRBV11-1; CDR3 DNA: TGTGCCAGCAGCCAGACTAGCGGGAGGCTGAGCTCCTACAATGAGCAGTTCTTC; CDR3 protein: CASSQTSGRLSSYNEQFF
clone size: .; J gene: TRBJ2-1; D gene: TRBD2; V gene: TRBV5-1; CDR3 DNA: TGCTCCAGCAGCTTGGTTCGGACTAGGGCCTACAATGAGCAGTTCTTC; CDR3 protein: CSSSLVRTRAYNEQFF
clone size: .; J gene: TRBJ1-2; D gene: .; V gene: TRBV5-1; CDR3 DNA: TGCGCCAGCAGCTGGGACCGCGACTATGGCTACACCTTC; CDR3 protein: CASSWDRDYGYTF
clone size: few; J gene: TRBJ2-3; D gene: TRBD1; V gene: TRBV7-9; CDR3 DNA: TGTGCCAGCAGCTTACAGACAGGGGGAACAGATACGCAGTATTTT; CDR3 protein: CASSLQTGGTDTQYF
clone size: few; J gene: TRBJ2-7; D gene: .; V gene: TRBV14; CDR3 DNA: TGTGCCAGCAGGGCAGCCGGGAGTTACGAGCAGTACTTC; CDR3 protein: CASRAAGSYEQYF
clone size: many; J gene: TRBJ1-1; D gene: TRBD1; V gene: TRBV15; CDR3 DNA: TGTGCCACCAGCACACGACAGGGAGGGAACACTGAAGCTTTCTTT; CDR3 protein: CATSTRQGGNTEAFF
clone size: many; J gene: TRBJ2-5; D gene: .; V gene: TRBV28; CDR3 DNA: TGTGCCAGCAAGGTCGGCAAAGAGACCCAGTACTTC; CDR3 protein: CASKVGKETQYF
clone size: many; J gene: TRBJ2-7; D gene: TRBD2; V gene: TRBV7-2; CDR3 DNA: TGTGCCAGCAGTTTAGCTAGCGGGAGTTACGAGCAGTACTTC; CDR3 protein: CASSLASGSYEQYF
clone size: many; J gene: TRBJ1-2; D gene: TRBD1; V gene: TRBV18; CDR3 DNA: TGTGCCAGCTCCCCCGGGACAGGCTCCTTCGATGGCTACACCTTC; CDR3 protein: CASSPGTGSFDGYTF
clone size: .; J gene: TRBJ2-1; D gene: TRBD2; V gene: TRBV7-2; CDR3 DNA: TGTGCCAGCAGCCCGCACCTAGCGGGGGGACCAAATGAGCAGTTCTTC; CDR3 protein: CASSPHLAGGPNEQFF
clone size: few; J gene: TRBJ2-3; D gene: TRBD1; V gene: TRBV29-1; CDR3 DNA: TGCAGCGTAGCCCGGGAACAGGGGTTTACGCAGTATTTT; CDR3 protein: CSVAREQGFTQYF
clone size: few; J gene: TRBJ2-1; D gene: TRBD1; V gene: TRBV12-3/TRBV12-4; CDR3 DNA: TGTGCCAGCAGTGCTACTACAGGGGGGAGAGGGCAGTTCTTC; CDR3 protein: CASSATTGGRGQFF
clone size: .; J gene: TRBJ1-4; D gene: .; V gene: TRBV6-1; CDR3 DNA: TGTGCCAGCAGAACAAGGGGCAGGGGACATGAAAAACTGTTTTTT; CDR3 protein: CASRTRGRGHEKLFF
clone size: .; J gene: TRBJ2-4; D gene: TRBD1; V gene: TRBV4-1; CDR3 DNA: TGCGCCAGCAGCCAAACCGGACAGGGGTACGCCAAAAACATTCAGTACTTC; CDR3 protein: CASSQTGQGYAKNIQYF
clone size: many; J gene: TRBJ2-7; D gene: .; V gene: TRBV5-5; CDR3 DNA: TGTGCCAGCAGCCCCGGACAGAACTACGAGCAGTACTTC; CDR3 protein: CASSPGQNYEQYF
clone size: .; J gene: TRBJ2-3; D gene: TRBD2; V gene: TRBV29-1; CDR3 DNA: TGCAGCGCTGAGCGGGGGGCCGGGGATACGCAGTATTTT; CDR3 protein: CSAERGAGDTQYF
clone size: few; J gene: TRBJ2-1; D gene: TRBD2; V gene: TRBV5-4; CDR3 DNA: TGTGCCAGCAGCTTCGGGCTAGCGGCCTCCTTC; CDR3 protein: CASSFGLAASF
clone size: .; J gene: TRBJ2-7; D gene: .; V gene: TRBV5-1; CDR3 DNA: TGCGCCAGCAGCTTGTCAGGGCCCGAGCAGTACTTC; CDR3 protein: CASSLSGPEQYF
clone size: .; J gene: TRBJ2-3; D gene: TRBD2; V gene: TRBV5-6; CDR3 DNA: TGTGCCAGCAGCCCCGCGGCTAGCGGGGGCCCTGGCACAGATACGCAGTATTTT; CDR3 protein: CASSPAASGGPGTDTQYF
clone size: .; J gene: TRBJ2-1; D gene: TRBD1; V gene: TRBV6-2/TRBV6-3; CDR3 DNA: TGTGCCAGCACCTACAGGGGTGAGGGCAATGAGCAGTTCTTC; CDR3 protein: CASTYRGEGNEQFF
clone size: few; J gene: TRBJ1-2; D gene: .; V gene: TRBV7-2; CDR3 DNA: TGTGCCAGCAGCTCTCCATTTTCTATGTCGGGCTACACCTTC; CDR3 protein: CASSSPFSMSGYTF
clone size: many; J gene: TRBJ1-2; D gene: .; V gene: TRBV12-3/TRBV12-4; CDR3 DNA: TGTGCCAGCAGTTTAGATGGCTACACCTTC; CDR3 protein: CASSLDGYTF
clone size: few; J gene: TRBJ1-6; D gene: .; V gene: TRBV3-1; CDR3 DNA: TGTGCCAGCAGCCACGGGGCAGCGACCAATTCACCCCTCCACTTT; CDR3 protein: CASSHGAATNSPLHF
clone size: .; J gene: TRBJ2-5; D gene: .; V gene: TRBV4-1; CDR3 DNA: TGCGCCAGCAGCCAAGATTTGAGGGCGCGGGAGACCCAGTACTTC; CDR3 protein: CASSQDLRARETQYF
clone size: .; J gene: TRBJ1-3; D gene: .; V gene: TRBV7-2; CDR3 DNA: TGTGCCAGCACAAGCGCGGGGGTTCGAAACACCATATATTTT; CDR3 protein: CASTSAGVRNTIYF
clone size: .; J gene: TRBJ2-5; D gene: .; V gene: TRBV25-1; CDR3 DNA: TGTGCCAGCAGTGAATTTCTAGGTCCCCAAGAGACCCAGTACTTC; CDR3 protein: CASSEFLGPQETQYF